This T cell receptor (beta chain) was identified during a study of blood T cell repertoires in COVID-19. About the study: The samples span acute and convalescent COVID-19 from the United States, Italy and Spain.

Generated by immunoSEQ multiplex PCR, the TCRdb table keeps only in-frame clones and is missing some. The profile shows fewer than 500,000 clones, about 89% of them singletons. Trimming cost V 4 bases and J 4 bases, with 4 bases left between them. There are 11 residues in the CDR3. Per the germline V gene, CDR1 is SGHAT and CDR2 is FQNNGV. Sequenced: peripheral blood. The source is a young woman with acute or convalescent COVID-19. The chain employs TRBV11-2 and TRBJ2-5; D uncertain. The CDR3 here is CASSSRETQYF. The CDR3 coding sequence is TGTGCCAGCAGCTCCCGAGAGACCCAGTACTTC.